The entry below gives a single T cell receptor (beta chain) sequence along with its context. The sample comes from a study of blood T cell repertoires in COVID-19. This CDR3 region has 16 residues. V gave up 1 base and J gave up 6 bases; unmatched junction bases: 10. Germline V gene lookup returns CDR1 SGHRS and CDR2 YFSETQ. Sequencing used immunoSEQ multiplex PCR; TCRdb keeps in-frame clones, though not all of them. The sample has some 400,000 clones; roughly 86% are singletons. Sequences were obtained from PBMCs or T cells enriched from blood (not recorded which). The chain employs TRBV5-1 and TRBJ2-1, with 7 bases fitting TRBD2. The clonotype comes from a woman younger than 45 who had recovered from COVID-19. The CDR3 region is CASSLPSASGFNEQFF. The CDR3, as DNA: TGCGCCAGCAGCTTGCCCTCGGCTAGCGGTTTCAATGAGCAGTTCTTC.